This T cell receptor beta chain came from a study of blood T cells in healthy people across ages (dated by TCRdb to about 2015). Study-wide context: In model experiments, template switching captured about one uniquely barcoded TCR beta cDNA molecule for every two T cells. To track age-related changes in TCR beta repertoire diversity, the study relied on deep sequencing normalized with unique cDNA molecular identifiers. Donors of different ages were randomly distributed across sequencing lanes to avoid experimental bias. The donors were divided into four age groups: young (average approximately 17 years), middle-aged (roughly 42), aged (under 70) and long-lived (82). The study analyzed two additional independent replicas of 1 million unique cDNA reads from the same blood draw for two donors, one aged 18 to 30 and one aged 80 or older. Overall study results and their limits: Observed TCR beta diversity per million T cells fell roughly linearly with age, and a significant reduction was already apparent by age around 40. There was a strong correlation between observed TCR beta diversity and the percentage of naive T cells measured by flow cytometry. Since profiling was done on bulk unsorted PBMCs, naive and antigen-experienced compartments could not be conclusively compared. Estimates of total diversity based on one million sequenced T cells were regarded as lower bounds and as underestimates. Compared with the aged group, the long-lived group had more naive CD4+ T cells, fewer expanded clones and increased TCR diversity, suggesting age selection. Because donor CMV infection status was unknown, age-related changes in expanded clonotypes were potentially confounded.

Donors were roughly 40 systemically healthy Caucasian individuals from Russia aged roughly 6 to 90 years. Each donor gave about 10 milliliters of peripheral blood, drawn into EDTA-treated Vacutainer tubes. PBMCs were isolated by Ficoll-Paque density-gradient centrifugation, with at least 6 million obtained per sample. Trizol reagent was used to extract total RNA from the PBMCs, yielding at least 6 micrograms per sample. For every donor, flow cytometry on a PBMC aliquot measured the percentage of naive CD45RAhigh/CD27high T cells. Ends trimmed: V by 3 bases, J by 12 bases; bases unmatched to a gene: 16. The germline V gene yields SGHRS for CDR1 and YFSETQ for CDR2. Its CDR3 holds 16 amino acids, cysteine through phenylalanine. Of all the DNA, just the CDR3 is kept, 48 bases in frame from base 1. Libraries were built with 5' RACE. Sequenced on an Illumina HiSeq 2500. A second PCR of roughly 6 to 11 cycles was run with a J-beta primer mix and a sample-barcoded 5' primer. Each TCR beta cDNA molecule received a unique molecular identifier from a template-switch 5' adaptor carrying 12 random nucleotides. At least 2.5 million CDR3-containing paired-end reads were obtained from each sample. All of the RNA was converted into first-strand cDNA using the Mint cDNA synthesis kit, with a TRBC-specific oligonucleotide serving as the primer. Following uracil-DNA glycosylase treatment, a first 18-cycle PCR with universal primers M1SS and BC2_uni_R was performed on all cDNA. As for how the authors treated the data: Normalization of each sample was performed by random selection of 1 million high-quality reads, each carrying a distinct molecular identifier. Reads with shared molecular identifiers were discarded instead of being binned into consensus sequences. MiTCR, set to a Q25 quality threshold and the strictest error-elimination algorithm, was used for CDR3 identification, clonotype clustering and error correction. A nonparametric unseen species model with Euler transformation was used to estimate lower-bound total TCR beta diversity. Starting from the raw public reads, TCRdb applied fastp trimming at Q25, assembled clones with MiXCR and retained in-frame beta chains. Each CDR3 protein appears once, grouped with its most common genes and DNA. The V and J calls reflect TCRdb's pipeline rather than the authors' work. The sample table contains 750,000 to 950,000 distinct CDR3 sequences; only one count was recorded for 40% to 65% of them. The top ten hold about 38% of the sample.

For this clonotype: Its specific antigen is unknown. There are no base qualities to consult, and no much larger clone falls within one base.

The chain links TRBV5-1 with TRBJ2-1; 9 central nucleotides agree with TRBD2. This clonotype was obtained from a man at least 80 years old in good health. The specimen was blood. CDR3 loop: CASSSLGTSSNWGQFF. In nucleotides, the sequence is TGCGCCAGCAGCTCCCTGGGGACTAGCTCGAATTGGGGGCAGTTCTTC. Reference TRBV5-1 and TRBJ2-1 proteins supply the regions before and after the CDR3; the full variable domain is: KAGVTQTPRYLIKTRGQQVTLSCSPISGHRSVSWYQQTPGQGLQFLFEYFSETQRNKGNFPGRFSGRQFSNSRSEMNVSTLELGDSALYLCASSSLGTSSNWGQFFGPGTRLTVL.